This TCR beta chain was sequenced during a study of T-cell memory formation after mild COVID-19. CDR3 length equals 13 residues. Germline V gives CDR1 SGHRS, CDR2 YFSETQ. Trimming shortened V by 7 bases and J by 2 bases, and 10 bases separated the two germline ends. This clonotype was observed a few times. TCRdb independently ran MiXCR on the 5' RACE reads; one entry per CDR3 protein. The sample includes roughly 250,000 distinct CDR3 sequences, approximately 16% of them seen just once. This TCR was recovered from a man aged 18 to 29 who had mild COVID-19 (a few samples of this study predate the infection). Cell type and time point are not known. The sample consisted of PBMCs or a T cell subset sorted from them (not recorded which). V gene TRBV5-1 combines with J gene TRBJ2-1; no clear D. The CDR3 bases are TGCGCCAGCGGGGTCGGAACCTACAATGAGCAGTTCTTC. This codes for CASGVGTYNEQFF.